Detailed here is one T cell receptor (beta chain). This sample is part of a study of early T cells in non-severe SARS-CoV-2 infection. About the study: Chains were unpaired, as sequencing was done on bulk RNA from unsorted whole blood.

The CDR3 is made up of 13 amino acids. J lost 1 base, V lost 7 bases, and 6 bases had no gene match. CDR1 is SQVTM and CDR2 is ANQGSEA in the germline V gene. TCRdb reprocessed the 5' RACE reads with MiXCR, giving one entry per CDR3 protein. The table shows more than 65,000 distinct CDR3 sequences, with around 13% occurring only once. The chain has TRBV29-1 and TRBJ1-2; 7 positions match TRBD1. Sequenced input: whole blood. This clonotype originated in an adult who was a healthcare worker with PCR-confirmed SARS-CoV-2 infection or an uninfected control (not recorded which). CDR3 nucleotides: TGCAGCGCCCAAGGGGGCGATAACTATGGCTACACCTTC. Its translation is CSAQGGDNYGYTF. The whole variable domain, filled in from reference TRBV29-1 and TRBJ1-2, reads SAVISQKPSRDICQRGTSLTIQCQVDSQVTMMFWYRQQPGQSLTLIATANQGSEATYESGFVIDKFPISRPNLTFSTLTVSNMSPEDSSIYLCSAQGGDNYGYTFGSGTRLTVV.